This is a list of T cell receptor beta chains from one sample in a study of T-cell reconstitution after alpha-beta-depleted transplantation in children. TCRdb re-called the PCR reads through MiXCR, storing one row per CDR3 protein. The sample gives hundreds of thousands of distinct CDR3 sequences, over 15% of which show up once; about 39% is in the top ten. Sequencing used PBMCs, mostly from graft donor cells, obtained 360 days after TCRalphabeta/CD19-depleted stem cell transplant. All receptors derive from a male patient aged 2-15 years who had a stem cell transplant for acute lymphoblastic leukemia, so the T cells may come from the graft donor. Each CDR3 is given with its conserved first and last residue. The D gene is left open where the match is weak. Rows may omit the clone size; those that give it use once, few, many or a size class.

j_call clone_size v_call d_call cdr3_nt cdr3_aa
TRBJ2-7 - TRBV7-8 - TGTGCCAGCAGCCCGCTTTCGACTGGCAGGTCCTACGAGCAGTACTTC CASSPLSTGRSYEQYF
TRBJ2-7 many TRBV29-1 TRBD1 TGCAGCGTTGAAGGAAATACAGGGGGCAAGCAGTACTTC CSVEGNTGGKQYF
TRBJ2-7 - TRBV9 - TGTGCCAGCAGCCCCCTTGCGCTTGGATTTTACGAGCAGTACTTC CASSPLALGFYEQYF
TRBJ2-2 few TRBV5-1 - TGCGCCAGCACCTGGGGGACAACCGGGGAGCTGTTTTTT CASTWGTTGELFF
TRBJ1-2 - TRBV30 - TGTGCCAGGGACCGTGGAAACTATGGCTACACCTTC CARDRGNYGYTF
TRBJ2-3 - TRBV20-1 TRBD2 TGCAGTGCTAGAGGACTAGCGGGAGGTCCTGTCACAGATACGCAGTATTTT CSARGLAGGPVTDTQYF
TRBJ1-1 many TRBV7-9 - TGTGCCAGCAGCTTGGAAACCAGGTTGGAAGCTTTCTTT CASSLETRLEAFF
TRBJ1-4 many TRBV5-1 TRBD1 TGCGCCAGCAGCCAGGGACAGGGGAATGAAAAACTGTTTTTT CASSQGQGNEKLFF
TRBJ1-2 - TRBV5-5 - TGTGCCAGCAGCCTTGGCCAGGGTGTCGTCGTCTATGGCTACACCTTC CASSLGQGVVVYGYTF
TRBJ2-5 few TRBV20-1 TRBD2 TGCAGTGCTAGGGCTAGCGGGAGCAAAGAGACCCAGTACTTC CSARASGSKETQYF
TRBJ2-3 - TRBV5-1 TRBD1 TGCGCCAGCAGCCCCCGACAGGGGATGGTTGGCACAGATACGCAGTATTTT CASSPRQGMVGTDTQYF
TRBJ2-2 - TRBV10-3 TRBD1 TGTGCCATCAGTGGGACAGGGAAGGTCGGGGAGCTGTTTTTT CAISGTGKVGELFF
TRBJ2-7 - TRBV5-1 TRBD1 TGCGCCAGCAGCTTGGTTCCACCGACAGGGGGCTCCTACGAGCAGTACTTC CASSLVPPTGGSYEQYF
TRBJ2-3 few TRBV25-1 - TGTGCCAGCAGTGCGTGGGATACGCAGTATTTT CASSAWDTQYF
TRBJ1-1 few TRBV20-1 - TGCAGTGCTAGAGGGTTGGTGGCTGAAGCTTTCTTT CSARGLVAEAFF
TRBJ2-3 - TRBV11-2 TRBD1 TGTGCCAGCAGACAACCAGGGGGTCAGGCGGATACGCAGTATTTT CASRQPGGQADTQYF
TRBJ2-7 - TRBV5-1 - TGCGCCAGCCTACCTGACAGCGGATCCTACGAGCAGTACTTC CASLPDSGSYEQYF
TRBJ1-1 - TRBV5-1 - TGCGCCAGCAGCTTGAACTCAGGGGACACTGAAGCTTTCTTT CASSLNSGDTEAFF
TRBJ2-2 - TRBV3-1 - TGTGCCAGCAGCCAAGAAGGGAACACCGGGGAGCTGTTTTTT CASSQEGNTGELFF
TRBJ2-3 - TRBV10-3 TRBD2 TGTGCCATCAGTGAGTCCGGACTAGCGGGGGCACTCTCTAGCACAGATACGCAGTATTTT CAISESGLAGALSSTDTQYF
TRBJ2-1 many TRBV27 - TGTGCCAGCAGTTTATCGACAGGGAGGAATGAGCAGTTCTTC CASSLSTGRNEQFF
TRBJ1-1 - TRBV7-2 - TGTGCCAGCAGCTCACTTCAATGGGAGGAGAACACTGAAGCTTTCTTT CASSSLQWEENTEAFF
TRBJ2-2 - TRBV6-4 - TGTGCCAGCAGCTGGGATCTTTTCGGGGAGCTGTTTTTT CASSWDLFGELFF
TRBJ2-7 few TRBV27 - TGTGCCAGCAGTTTAGTCCCCCCAAAGATTACCTACGAGCAGTACTTC CASSLVPPKITYEQYF
TRBJ2-7 - TRBV6-5 - TGTGCCAGCAGTTACAGGGCGGGGGCGTTCTCCTACGAGCAGTACTTC CASSYRAGAFSYEQYF
TRBJ2-7 few TRBV20-1 TRBD2 TGCAGTGCTCCAAAACGGGGGAGGGCGGGTGAGCAGTACTTC CSAPKRGRAGEQYF
TRBJ2-1 few TRBV29-1 - TGCAGCGTTGTAGGCAGGGTGTCCTACAATGAGCAGTTCTTC CSVVGRVSYNEQFF
TRBJ2-7 - TRBV20-1 - TGCAGTGCCAGCCGGGACACCTACTACGAGCAGTACTTC CSASRDTYYEQYF
TRBJ2-5 many TRBV7-2 - TGTGCCAGCAGCTTATCCGGGACCCAGGGGGAGACCCAGTACTTC CASSLSGTQGETQYF
TRBJ1-1 - TRBV5-6 - TGTGCCAGCAGCCCGGCTGTAAGGCGGACTGAAGCTTTCTTT CASSPAVRRTEAFF